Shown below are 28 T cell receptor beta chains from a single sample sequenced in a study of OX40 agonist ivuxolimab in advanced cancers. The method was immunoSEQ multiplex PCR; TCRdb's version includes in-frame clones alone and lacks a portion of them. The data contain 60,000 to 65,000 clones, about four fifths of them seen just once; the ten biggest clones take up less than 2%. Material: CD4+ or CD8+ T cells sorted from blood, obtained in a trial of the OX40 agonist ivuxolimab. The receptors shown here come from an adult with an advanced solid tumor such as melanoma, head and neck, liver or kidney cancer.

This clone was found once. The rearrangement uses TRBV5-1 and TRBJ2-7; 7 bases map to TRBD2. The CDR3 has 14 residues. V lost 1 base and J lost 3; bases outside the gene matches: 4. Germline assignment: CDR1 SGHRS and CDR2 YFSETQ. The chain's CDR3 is CASSLSGGLYEQYV. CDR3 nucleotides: TGCGCCAGCAGCTTGTCGGGAGGCCTCTACGAGCAGTACGTC.

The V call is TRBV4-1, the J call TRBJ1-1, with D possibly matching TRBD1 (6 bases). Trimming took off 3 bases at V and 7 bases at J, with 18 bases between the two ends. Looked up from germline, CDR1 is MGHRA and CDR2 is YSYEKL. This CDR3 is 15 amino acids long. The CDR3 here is CASSHTAQGGFEAFF. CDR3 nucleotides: TGCGCCAGCAGCCACACGGCACAGGGTGGTTTTGAAGCTTTCTTT.

CDR3 sequence (DNA): TGTGCCAGCAGCTTGCCAGGGCGGTACGAGCAGTACTTC. It is translated as CASSLPGRYEQYF. This chain connects TRBV7-2 to TRBJ2-7; maybe TRBD1 (5 bases). The V gene lost 3 bases and the J gene lost 4 bases, with 10 bases spanning the gap. This CDR3 contains 13 residues. Looked up from germline, CDR1 is SGHTA and CDR2 is FQGNSA.

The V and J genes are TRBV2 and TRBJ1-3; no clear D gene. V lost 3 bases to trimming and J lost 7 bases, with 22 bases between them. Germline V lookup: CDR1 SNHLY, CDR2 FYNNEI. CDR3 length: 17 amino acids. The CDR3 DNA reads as TGTGCCAGCAGTGACCCCGCATTAGGTAGAGGGCGTAACACCATATATTTT. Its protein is CASSDPALGRGRNTIYF. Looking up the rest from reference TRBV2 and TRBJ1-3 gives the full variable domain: EPEVTQTPSHQVTQMGQEVILRCVPISNHLYFYWYRQILGQKVEFLVSFYNNEISEKSEIFDDQFSVERPDGSNFTLKIRSTKLEDSAMYFCASSDPALGRGRNTIYFGEGSWLTVV.

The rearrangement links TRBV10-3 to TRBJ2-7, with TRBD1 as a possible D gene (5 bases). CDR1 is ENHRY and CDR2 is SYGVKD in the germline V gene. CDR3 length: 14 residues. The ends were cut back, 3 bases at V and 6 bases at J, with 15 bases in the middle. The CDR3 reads CAISDFGAVGEQYV. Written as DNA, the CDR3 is TGTGCCATCAGTGATTTTGGGGCCGTTGGCGAGCAGTACGTC.

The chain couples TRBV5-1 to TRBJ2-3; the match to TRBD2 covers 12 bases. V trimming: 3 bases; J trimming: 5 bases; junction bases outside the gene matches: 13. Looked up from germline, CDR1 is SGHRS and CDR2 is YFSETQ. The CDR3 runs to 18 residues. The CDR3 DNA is TGCGCCAGCAGCTGGGGGGGACTAGCGGGTGGACTTCAAGATACGCAGTATTTT. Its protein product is CASSWGGLAGGLQDTQYF.

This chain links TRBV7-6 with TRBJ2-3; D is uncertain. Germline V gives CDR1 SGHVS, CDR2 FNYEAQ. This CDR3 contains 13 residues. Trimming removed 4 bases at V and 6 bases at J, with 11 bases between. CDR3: CASSSRHRDTQYF. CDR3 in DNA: TGTGCCAGCAGCTCGCGCCACCGGGATACGCAGTATTTT.

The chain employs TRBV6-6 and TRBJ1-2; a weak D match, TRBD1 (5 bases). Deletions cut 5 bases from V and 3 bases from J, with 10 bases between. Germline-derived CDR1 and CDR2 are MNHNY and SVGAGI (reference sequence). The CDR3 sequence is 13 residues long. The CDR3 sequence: CASSPPGYYGYTF. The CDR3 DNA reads TGTGCCAGCAGTCCGCCAGGGTACTATGGCTACACCTTC.

CDR3 DNA: TGCAGCGTTGAAGGAGGCCAGGGTTACACCGGGGAGCTGTTTTTT. The encoded protein is CSVEGGQGYTGELFF. This sequence joins TRBV29-1 and TRBJ2-2, with a tentative D call TRBD1 (5 bases). The CDR3 sequence is 15 residues long. CDR1 and CDR2 (germline): SQVTM, ANQGSEA. V was shortened by 1 base and J by 3 bases, with 12 bases between the two germline ends.

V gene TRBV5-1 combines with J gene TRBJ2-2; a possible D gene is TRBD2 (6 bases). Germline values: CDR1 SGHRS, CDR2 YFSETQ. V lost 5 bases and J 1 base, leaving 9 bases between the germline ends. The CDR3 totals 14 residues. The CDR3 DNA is TGCGCCAGCAGAAAGGAGGGGAACACCGGGGAGCTGTTTTTT. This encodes CASRKEGNTGELFF.

For the CDR3, the DNA is TGTGCCTGGAGTCCGGGACAGGGCGTATGGACTGAAGCTTTCTTT. Its translation: CAWSPGQGVWTEAFF. This chain joins TRBV30 and TRBJ1-1, with 9 bases that match TRBD1. The CDR3 has 15 amino acids. Germline values: CDR1 GTSNPN, CDR2 SVGIG (reference sequence). V shed 2 bases, J shed 5 bases, and the junction held 9 bases outside the gene matches.

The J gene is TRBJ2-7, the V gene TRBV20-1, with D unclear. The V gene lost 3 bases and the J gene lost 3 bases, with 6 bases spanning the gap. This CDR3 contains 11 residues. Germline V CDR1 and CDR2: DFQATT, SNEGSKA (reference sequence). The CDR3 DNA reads TGCAGTGCTAGGTCCCACTACGAGCAGTACTTC. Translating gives CSARSHYEQYF.

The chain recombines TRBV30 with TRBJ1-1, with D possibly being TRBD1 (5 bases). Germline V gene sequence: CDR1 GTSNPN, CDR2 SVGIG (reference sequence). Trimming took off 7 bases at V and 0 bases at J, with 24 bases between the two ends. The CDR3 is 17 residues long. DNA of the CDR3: TGTGCCTCCGACCCGTGGGGGGGGACTAAGATGAACACTGAAGCTTTCTTT. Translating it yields CASDPWGGTKMNTEAFF.

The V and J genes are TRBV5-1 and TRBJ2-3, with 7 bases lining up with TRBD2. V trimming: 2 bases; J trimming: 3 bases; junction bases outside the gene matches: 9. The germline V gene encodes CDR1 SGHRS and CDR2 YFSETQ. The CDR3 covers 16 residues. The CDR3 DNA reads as TGCGCCAGCAGCTTCTTAGGGGCGGGAGCAACAGATACGCAGTATTTT. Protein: CASSFLGAGATDTQYF.

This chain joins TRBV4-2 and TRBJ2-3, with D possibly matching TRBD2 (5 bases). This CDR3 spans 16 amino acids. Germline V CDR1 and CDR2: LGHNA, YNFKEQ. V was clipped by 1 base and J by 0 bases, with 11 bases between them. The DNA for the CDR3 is TGTGCCAGCAGCCAAGTTCTAGCAGAAAGCACAGATACGCAGTATTTT. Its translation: CASSQVLAESTDTQYF.

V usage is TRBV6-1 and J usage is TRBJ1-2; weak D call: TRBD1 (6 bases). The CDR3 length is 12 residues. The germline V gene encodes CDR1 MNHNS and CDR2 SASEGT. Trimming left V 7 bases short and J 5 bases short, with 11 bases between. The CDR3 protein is CASTPDRYGYTF. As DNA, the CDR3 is TGTGCCAGCACTCCGGACAGATATGGCTACACCTTC.

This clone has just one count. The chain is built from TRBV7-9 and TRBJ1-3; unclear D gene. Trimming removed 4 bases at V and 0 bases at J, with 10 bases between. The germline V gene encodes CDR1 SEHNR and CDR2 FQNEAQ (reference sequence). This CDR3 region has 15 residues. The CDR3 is CASSSMGLSGNTIYF. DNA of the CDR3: TGTGCCAGCAGCTCTATGGGCCTCTCTGGAAACACCATATATTTT. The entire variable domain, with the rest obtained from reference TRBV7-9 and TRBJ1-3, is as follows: DTGVSQNPRHKITKRGQNVTFRCDPISEHNRLYWYRQTLGQGPEFLTYFQNEAQLEKSRLLSDRFSAERPKGSFSTLEIQRTEQGDSAMYLCASSSMGLSGNTIYFGEGSWLTVV.

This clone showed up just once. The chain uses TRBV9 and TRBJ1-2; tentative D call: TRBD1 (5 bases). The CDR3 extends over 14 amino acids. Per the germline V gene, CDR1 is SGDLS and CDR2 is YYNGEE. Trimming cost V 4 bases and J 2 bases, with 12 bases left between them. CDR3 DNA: TGTGCCAGCAGCAGAACGGGGGAAAACTATGGCTACACCTTC. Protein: CASSRTGENYGYTF.

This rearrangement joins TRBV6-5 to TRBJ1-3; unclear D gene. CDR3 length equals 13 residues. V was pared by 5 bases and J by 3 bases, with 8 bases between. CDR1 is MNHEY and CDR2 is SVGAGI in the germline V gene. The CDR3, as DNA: TGTGCCAGCAGTCGGCCGGATGGAAACACCATATATTTT. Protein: CASSRPDGNTIYF.

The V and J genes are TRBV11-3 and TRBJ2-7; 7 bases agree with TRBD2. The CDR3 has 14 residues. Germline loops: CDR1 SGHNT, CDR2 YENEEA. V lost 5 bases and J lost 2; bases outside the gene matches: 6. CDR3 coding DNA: TGTGCCAGCAGCCCTACTAGCGCAACCTACGAGCAGTACTTC. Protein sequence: CASSPTSATYEQYF.

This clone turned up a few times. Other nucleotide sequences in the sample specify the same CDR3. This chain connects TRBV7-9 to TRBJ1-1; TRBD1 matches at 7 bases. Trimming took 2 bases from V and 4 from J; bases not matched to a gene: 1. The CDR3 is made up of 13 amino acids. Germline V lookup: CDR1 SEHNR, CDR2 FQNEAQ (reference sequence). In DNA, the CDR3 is TGTGCCAGCAGCTTACAGGGGGGCACTGAAGCTTTCTTT. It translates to CASSLQGGTEAFF.

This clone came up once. The CDR3 DNA sequence: TGTGCCAGCAGGACAAGACAGGGACCGAACACTGAAGCTTTCTTT. Encoded protein: CASRTRQGPNTEAFF. The J gene is TRBJ1-1, the V gene TRBV2, with TRBD1 identical over 7 bases. V lost 6 bases, J lost 1 base, and 8 bases stayed unmatched. The CDR3 totals 15 residues. The V gene's germline CDR1 is SNHLY and CDR2 FYNNEI.

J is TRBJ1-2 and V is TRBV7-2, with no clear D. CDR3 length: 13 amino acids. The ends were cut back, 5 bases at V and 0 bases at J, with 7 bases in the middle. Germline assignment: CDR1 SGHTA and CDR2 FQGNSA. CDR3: CASSPEANYGYTF. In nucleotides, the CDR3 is TGTGCCAGCAGCCCGGAGGCTAACTATGGCTACACCTTC.

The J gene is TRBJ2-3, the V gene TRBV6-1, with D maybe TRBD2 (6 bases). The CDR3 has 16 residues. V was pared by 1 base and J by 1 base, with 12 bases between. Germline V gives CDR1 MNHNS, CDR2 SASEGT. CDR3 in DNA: TGTGCCAGCAGTGAAGTGGGCCGCGGGGGCACAGATACGCAGTATTTT. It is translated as CASSEVGRGGTDTQYF.

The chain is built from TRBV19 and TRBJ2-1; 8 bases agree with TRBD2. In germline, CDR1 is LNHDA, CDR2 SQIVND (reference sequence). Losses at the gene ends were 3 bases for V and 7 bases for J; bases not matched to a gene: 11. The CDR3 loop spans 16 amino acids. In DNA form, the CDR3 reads TGTGCCAGTAGTATTAGTTTAGCGGGAATCGAGAATGAGCAGTTCTTC. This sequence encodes CASSISLAGIENEQFF.

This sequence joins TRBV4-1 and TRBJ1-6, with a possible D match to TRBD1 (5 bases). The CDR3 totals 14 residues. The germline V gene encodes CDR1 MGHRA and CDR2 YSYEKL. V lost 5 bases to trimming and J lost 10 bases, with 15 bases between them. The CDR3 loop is CASSGTLGGSPLHF. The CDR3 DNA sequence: TGCGCCAGCAGCGGTACGTTGGGGGGATCACCCCTCCACTTT.

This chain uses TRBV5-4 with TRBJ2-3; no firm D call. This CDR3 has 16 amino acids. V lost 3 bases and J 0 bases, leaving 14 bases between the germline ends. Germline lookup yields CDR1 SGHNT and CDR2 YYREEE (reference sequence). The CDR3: CASSSPAARSTDTQYF. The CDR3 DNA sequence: TGTGCCAGCAGCTCCCCAGCCGCACGGAGCACAGATACGCAGTATTTT.

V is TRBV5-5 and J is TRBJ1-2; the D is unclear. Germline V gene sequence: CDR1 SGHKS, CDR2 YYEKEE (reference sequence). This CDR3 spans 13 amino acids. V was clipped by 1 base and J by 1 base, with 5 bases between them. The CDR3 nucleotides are TGTGCCAGCAGCTTGAACAGTAACTATGGCTACACCTTC. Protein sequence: CASSLNSNYGYTF.